This T cell receptor (beta chain) emerged from a study of cytomegalovirus exposure and HLA in healthy donors. Study results and limitations: The listing of roughly 160 TCR beta chains classed them as cytomegalovirus-associated. As was reported, the classifier diagnosed cytomegalovirus status with high specificity and sensitivity.

This clone was seen once. Antigen specificity is unknown. Trimming shortened V by 3 bases and J by 1 base, and 11 bases separated the two germline ends. CDR3 length: 15 amino acids. Germline V gene lookup returns CDR1 SGHAT and CDR2 FQNNGV. The donors were part of the roughly 130-subject validation cohort, which stood apart from the roughly 700-subject first cohort. Measured with immunoSEQ multiplex PCR; TCRdb has only the in-frame clones, and not every one. The sample contains 70,000 or so clones, around 94% of which appear only once. The clonotype was recovered from a young man in good health and CMV-seropositive. The chain joins TRBV11-2 to TRBJ2-3; perhaps TRBD2 as D (6 bases). Sequencing used PBMCs. This chain's CDR3 is CASSFGSRGTDTQYF. Here the CDR3 DNA reads TGTGCCAGCAGCTTCGGGAGTAGAGGCACAGATACGCAGTATTTT.